This record covers a single T cell receptor beta chain. Its cognate antigen is unknown. Germline loops: CDR1 LGHNA, CDR2 YNFKEQ. The CDR3 loop spans 15 amino acids. V was clipped by 0 bases and J by 0 bases, with 8 bases between them. These data are taken from a study of cytomegalovirus exposure and HLA in healthy donors. Study-level findings and limits: Most of the CMV-associated TCR beta chains (in a later analysis) appeared to be HLA-restricted. Later analysis reportedly placed an Asian-associated ancestry cluster below the roughly 680-donor mean in N-insertions.

This PCR relied on a set of 60 Vbeta primers and 13 Jbeta primers. This table comes from immunoSEQ multiplex PCR, and its TCRdb copy is limited to in-frame clones, with some not included. This table has 180,000 or so clones, roughly 75% appearing once. The source is a woman younger than 45 in good health and CMV-seronegative. Input material: PBMCs. This sequence joins TRBV4-2 and TRBJ1-1; D remains unclear. The CDR3 nucleotides read TGTGCCAGCAGCCAAGAGATGACTATGAACACTGAAGCTTTCTTT. Protein: CASSQEMTMNTEAFF.